The TCR beta chain under discussion was sequenced for a study of CD8 T cells in Susac syndrome. The authors reverse transcribed roughly 0.5 to 1 ug RNA with random hexamers. From the immunoSEQ multiplex PCR reads, TCRdb called clonotypes with MiXCR, one entry per CDR3 protein. The sample holds over 150,000 distinct CDR3 sequences, approximately 93% seen once. V lost 10 bases to trimming and J lost 2 bases; unmatched junction nucleotides: 11. The CDR3 extends over 15 amino acids. Sequenced sample: CD4+ T cells from PBMCs. This chain connects TRBV12-3 or TRBV12-4 to TRBJ1-1; 9 bases fit TRBD1. The TCR comes from a human donor with multiple sclerosis. CDR3 sequence: CATRPGTGFNTEAFF. CDR3 in DNA: TGTGCCACTCGTCCCGGGACAGGGTTCAACACTGAAGCTTTCTTT.